This is a list of T cell receptor beta chains from one sample in a study of OX40 agonist ivuxolimab in advanced cancers. TCRdb's copy holds only in-frame clones and misses some; the assay was immunoSEQ multiplex PCR. The profile shows some 40,000 clones, around 90% of them singletons. Sequenced here: CD4+ or CD8+ T cells sorted from blood, sampled in a trial of the OX40 agonist ivuxolimab. The origin of the receptors is an adult with an advanced solid tumor such as melanoma, head and neck, liver or kidney cancer. Both conserved end residues are part of each CDR3. Fields, in order: V gene, D gene, clone size, J gene, CDR3 protein, CDR3 DNA. The D gene is left open where the match is weak. The listing skips clone size in some rows; elsewhere it reads once, few, many or a size class.

V: TRBV7-6; D: NA; size: NA; J: TRBJ2-7; CDR3: CASSPRGGNHEQYF; DNA: TGTGCCAGCAGCCCTCGTGGGGGAAACCACGAGCAGTACTTC
V: TRBV29-1; D: TRBD1; size: NA; J: TRBJ2-1; CDR3: CSVVGTGGWDEQFF; DNA: TGCAGCGTTGTCGGGACAGGGGGCTGGGATGAGCAGTTCTTC
V: TRBV9; D: TRBD2; size: NA; J: TRBJ2-5; CDR3: CASSNNKREGGETQYF; DNA: TGTGCCAGCAGCAACAACAAGCGGGAGGGAGGGGAGACCCAGTACTTC
V: TRBV27; D: NA; size: NA; J: TRBJ2-7; CDR3: CASSLQSSYEQYF; DNA: TGTGCCAGCAGTTTACAAAGCTCCTACGAGCAGTACTTC
V: TRBV2; D: TRBD2; size: NA; J: TRBJ2-5; CDR3: CARGLAGVGMEETQYF; DNA: TGTGCCAGAGGACTAGCGGGAGTAGGGATGGAAGAGACCCAGTACTTC
V: TRBV9; D: NA; size: once; J: TRBJ2-1; CDR3: CASSTSRYNEQFF; DNA: TGTGCCAGCAGCACTAGCAGATACAATGAGCAGTTCTTC
V: TRBV9; D: NA; size: NA; J: TRBJ2-5; CDR3: CASTVGTIPQETQYF; DNA: TGTGCCAGCACGGTCGGCACTATCCCTCAAGAGACCCAGTACTTC
V: TRBV29-1; D: NA; size: NA; J: TRBJ1-3; CDR3: CSVGGGLGNTIYF; DNA: TGCAGCGTTGGAGGGGGACTTGGAAACACCATATATTTT
V: TRBV28; D: NA; size: NA; J: TRBJ2-1; CDR3: CASSLGGLGMPFF; DNA: TGTGCCAGCAGTTTAGGCGGACTGGGCATGCCGTTCTTC
V: TRBV7-3; D: NA; size: NA; J: TRBJ1-1; CDR3: CASSPGWEFSTEAFF; DNA: TGTGCCAGCAGTCCAGGTTGGGAGTTTAGCACTGAAGCTTTCTTT